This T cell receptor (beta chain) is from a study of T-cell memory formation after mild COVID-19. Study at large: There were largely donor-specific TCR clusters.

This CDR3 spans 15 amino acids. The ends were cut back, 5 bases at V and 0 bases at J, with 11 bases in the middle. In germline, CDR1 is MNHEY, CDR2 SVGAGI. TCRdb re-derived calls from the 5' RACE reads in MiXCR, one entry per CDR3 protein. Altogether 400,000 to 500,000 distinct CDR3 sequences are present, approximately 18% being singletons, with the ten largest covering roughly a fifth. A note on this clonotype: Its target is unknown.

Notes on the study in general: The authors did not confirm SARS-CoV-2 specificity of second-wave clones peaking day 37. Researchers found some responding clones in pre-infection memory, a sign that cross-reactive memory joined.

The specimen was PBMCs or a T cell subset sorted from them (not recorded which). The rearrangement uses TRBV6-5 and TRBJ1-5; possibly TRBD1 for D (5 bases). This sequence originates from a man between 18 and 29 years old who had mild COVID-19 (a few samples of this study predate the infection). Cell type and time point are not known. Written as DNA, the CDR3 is TGTGCCAGCAGTGTATCAGGGAATAGCAATCAGCCCCAGCATTTT. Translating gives CASSVSGNSNQPQHF.